The 23 T cell receptor beta chains reported below all come from one sample, sequenced in a study of blood T cell repertoires in COVID-19 (TCRdb year 2020). Libraries were constructed by the immunoSEQ multiplex PCR assay. Sourced from immuneACCESS, this table was stored by TCRdb with only in-frame sequences that have V and J called. A share of the clones is absent; for the studies checked, an unresolved V gene accounts for under half, and the remainder has no known explanation. In all, the sample holds roughly 73,000 clones, and around 81% of those were seen once. Approximately 22% of the sample goes to the ten largest clones. Sequenced sample: peripheral blood. These receptors were collected from a woman in her sixties or seventies with acute or convalescent COVID-19.

The gene calls are TRBV18 and TRBJ2-2; 7 nucleotides line up with TRBD2. V lost 0 bases to trimming and J lost 5 bases; unmatched junction nucleotides: 3. The CDR3 has 15 amino acids. Germline V lookup: CDR1 KGHSH, CDR2 LQKENI. CDR3 loop: CASSPPSGGTGELFF. The DNA for the CDR3 is TGTGCCAGCTCACCACCGTCCGGGGGGACCGGGGAGCTGTTTTTT. The variable domain in full, with the rest retrieved from reference TRBV18 and TRBJ2-2, is NAGVMQNPRHLVRRRGQEARLRCSPMKGHSHVYWYRQLPEEGLKFMVYLQKENIIDESGMPKERFSAEFPKEGPSILRIQQVVRGDSAAYFCASSPPSGGTGELFFGEGSRLTVL.

The rearrangement joins TRBV28 to TRBJ2-2; 8 nucleotides match TRBD2. The CDR3 is made up of 13 amino acids. V was clipped by 5 bases and J by 6 bases; unmatched bases: 2. The germline gives CDR1 MDHEN, CDR2 SYDVKM. The CDR3 spells CASSVAGPGELFF. CDR3 in DNA: TGTGCCAGCAGTGTAGCGGGGCCCGGGGAGCTGTTTTTT. The full variable domain, in which reference TRBV28 and TRBJ2-2 provide the parts outside the CDR3, is DVKVTQSSRYLVKRTGEKVFLECVQDMDHENMFWYRQDPGLGLRLIYFSYDVKMKEKGDIPEGYSVSREKKERFSLILESASTNQTSMYLCASSVAGPGELFFGEGSRLTVL.

This clone occurred once. The chain employs TRBV6-4 and TRBJ2-1; 15 bases are a match to TRBD2. The CDR3 is 19 residues long. The trim removed 5 bases at V and 0 bases at J, leaving 8 bases unmatched. Per the germline V gene, CDR1 is MRHNA and CDR2 is SNTAGT. The CDR3 DNA follows: TGTGCCAGCAGTCCGGGACTAGCGGGAGGCCTTAGCTCCTACAATGAGCAGTTCTTC. This sequence encodes CASSPGLAGGLSSYNEQFF.

The chain combines TRBV11-1 with TRBJ2-1; the match to TRBD2 covers 11 bases. CDR3 length equals 16 residues. Germline CDR1 and CDR2: SGHAT and FQDESV (reference sequence). J lost 14 bases, V lost 5 bases, and 17 bases had no gene match. The CDR3 DNA reads as TGTGCCAGCAGCCCTAGGAAAGGACTAGCGGGCCGGACGGAGTTCTTC. Residues: CASSPRKGLAGRTEFF.

The CDR3 nucleotides are TGTGCCAGCAGTCCTGGGGGGGGTTCAACTCTTAGGAAAAAACTGTTTTTT. Its translation is CASSPGGGSTLRKKLFF. The chain recombines TRBV28 with TRBJ1-4, with TRBD1 as a possible D gene (5 bases). Trimming pared 5 bases from V and 9 bases from J, leaving 25 bases between. Germline CDR1 is MDHEN and CDR2 is SYDVKM. The CDR3 runs 17 residues.

This chain uses TRBV27 with TRBJ2-1; D is possibly TRBD2 (7 bases). Germline loops: CDR1 MNHEY, CDR2 SMNVEV (reference sequence). The CDR3 has 15 amino acids. The ends were cut back, 6 bases at V and 6 bases at J, with 18 bases in the middle. The DNA of the CDR3 is TGTGCCAGCAGCCCTCGCGGGGGCCTGGGCAATGAGCAGTTCTTC. Amino acid sequence: CASSPRGGLGNEQFF.

This chain connects TRBV27 to TRBJ2-2; the match to TRBD1 covers 8 bases. V gave up 6 bases and J gave up 1 base; unmatched junction bases: 10. The germline V gene has CDR1 MNHEY and CDR2 SMNVEV (reference sequence). The CDR3 is made up of 17 amino acids. This CDR3 reads CASSNTRGTGNTGELFF. The CDR3 region has the DNA TGTGCCAGCAGCAACACGCGAGGGACAGGGAACACCGGGGAGCTGTTTTTT.

The chain combines TRBV21-1 with TRBJ2-1; whether TRBD2, the table's D call, matches the DNA was not checked. TRBV21-1 is assigned pseudogene status. There are 19 residues in the CDR3. The CDR3: CASRPLGAGEGCRVNEQFF. CDR3 in DNA: TGTGCCAGCAGGCCACTTGGGGCGGGAGAAGGGTGTCGGGTCAATGAGCAGTTCTTC.

J is TRBJ2-7 and V is TRBV28, with 7 bases that match TRBD1. After removal of 7 bases from V and 5 bases from J, the junction contained 8 bases not matched to a gene. The CDR3 extends over 13 amino acids. Germline CDR1 reads MDHEN; CDR2 reads SYDVKM. CDR3 DNA sequence: TGTGCCAGCACCTTGACAGGGCCCCACGAGCAGTACTTC. Its translation: CASTLTGPHEQYF.

The chain has TRBV9 and TRBJ1-2; D unresolved. CDR3 size: 13 residues. Per the germline V gene, CDR1 is SGDLS and CDR2 is YYNGEE. V was shortened by 5 bases and J by 0 bases, with 8 bases between the two germline ends. In DNA form, the CDR3 reads TGTGCCAGCAGTGCGAACCCTAACTATGGCTACACCTTC. Its translation: CASSANPNYGYTF.

V gene TRBV18 combines with J gene TRBJ1-4; D remains unclear. CDR1 KGHSH and CDR2 LQKENI come from the germline V gene. The CDR3 covers 14 residues. V shed 8 bases and J shed 4 bases, with 14 bases lying between them. The CDR3, as DNA: TGTGCCAGCCGACCGGGGAGGGTTAATGAAAAACTGTTTTTT. Translated, it gives CASRPGRVNEKLFF. Combining the CDR3 with reference TRBV18 and TRBJ1-4 gives the whole variable domain NAGVMQNPRHLVRRRGQEARLRCSPMKGHSHVYWYRQLPEEGLKFMVYLQKENIIDESGMPKERFSAEFPKEGPSILRIQQVVRGDSAAYFCASRPGRVNEKLFFGSGTQLSVL.

The CDR3 bases are TGTGCCAGCTCACTAACTAGCGGGGTCGCAGGGACGCAGTATTTT. This codes for CASSLTSGVAGTQYF. V gene TRBV18 combines with J gene TRBJ2-3; 10 bases match TRBD2. Germline assignment: CDR1 KGHSH and CDR2 LQKENI. Trimming at V came to 4 bases and at J to 9 bases, leaving 10 bases not matched to a gene. The CDR3 is 15 residues long.

The CDR3 protein is CASIRGDTSTDTQYF. CDR3 in DNA: TGTGCCAGCATCAGGGGGGACACAAGCACAGATACGCAGTATTTT. V is TRBV7-8 and J is TRBJ2-3; D possibly corresponds to TRBD1 (7 bases). Trimming left V 7 bases short and J 0 bases short, with 14 bases between. The CDR3 has 15 amino acids. Germline CDR1 SGHVS, CDR2 FQNEAQ.

V usage is TRBV5-1 and J usage is TRBJ1-2; D is unclear. Germline values: CDR1 SGHRS, CDR2 YFSETQ. CDR3 size: 14 residues. V was cut by 3 bases and J by 8 bases, with 17 bases left in between. CDR3: CASSSQPSGGGYTF. The CDR3 DNA reads as TGCGCCAGCAGCTCCCAGCCAAGCGGCGGCGGCTACACCTTC.

This chain uses TRBV5-1 with TRBJ1-1, with 7 bases fitting TRBD1. The CDR3 extends over 16 amino acids. Germline V lookup: CDR1 SGHRS, CDR2 YFSETQ. Trimming at V came to 1 base and at J to 0 bases, leaving 6 bases not matched to a gene. CDR3 bases: TGCGCCAGCAGCTTGCCCGGACAGGCCATGAACACTGAAGCTTTCTTT. Protein product: CASSLPGQAMNTEAFF. The full variable domain, rest sourced from reference TRBV5-1 and TRBJ1-1, is KAGVTQTPRYLIKTRGQQVTLSCSPISGHRSVSWYQQTPGQGLQFLFEYFSETQRNKGNFPGRFSGRQFSNSRSEMNVSTLELGDSALYLCASSLPGQAMNTEAFFGQGTRLTVV.

The rearrangement uses TRBV3-1 (or the pseudogene TRBV3-2) and TRBJ2-5; no clear D. This CDR3 region has 15 residues. V gave up 4 bases and J gave up 4 bases, with 16 bases separating them. In germline, CDR1 is LGHDT, CDR2 YNNKEL (reference sequence). The chain's CDR3 is CASSLFTDPSETQYF. CDR3 sequence (DNA): TGTGCCAGCAGCCTTTTCACAGATCCATCAGAGACCCAGTACTTC.

The gene calls are TRBV24-1 and TRBJ2-7; D is ambiguous. This CDR3 comprises 12 residues. Per the germline V gene, CDR1 is KGHDR and CDR2 is SFDVKD. Trimming removed 5 bases from V and 5 bases from J, with 9 bases in between. CDR3 loop: CATSVSGNEQYF. DNA for the CDR3: TGTGCCACCAGTGTTTCAGGAAACGAGCAGTACTTC.

This clone was found a few times. The J gene is TRBJ2-7, the V gene TRBV5-6; TRBD2 matches 7 bases. Trimming took 7 bases from V and 7 from J; bases not matched to a gene: 14. CDR1 SGHDT and CDR2 YYEEEE come from the germline V gene. The CDR3 totals 14 residues. CDR3 in DNA: TGTGCCAGCCCTGGCCCCCTTTCAGCGGGGGAGCAGTACTTC. Translated, it gives CASPGPLSAGEQYF.

V and J are TRBV6-1 and TRBJ2-3; D ambiguous. V was trimmed by 0 bases and J by 4 bases, leaving 14 bases between them. The length of the CDR3 is 16 residues. The germline CDR1 and CDR2 sequences are MNHNS and SASEGT. CDR3: CASSEARYGPADTQYF. In nucleotides, the CDR3 is TGTGCCAGCAGTGAAGCGCGATATGGTCCCGCAGATACGCAGTATTTT.

This chain's CDR3 is CASSSSGRYTGELFF. The CDR3 DNA reads TGTGCCAGCAGTTCTAGCGGGAGGTACACCGGGGAGCTGTTTTTT. V and J are TRBV28 and TRBJ2-2; 11 bases are shared with TRBD2. In germline, CDR1 is MDHEN, CDR2 SYDVKM. V gave up 4 bases and J gave up 3 bases; unmatched junction bases: 1. CDR3 length equals 15 residues.

The rearrangement uses TRBV28 and TRBJ1-4, with D perhaps matching TRBD1 (5 bases). Trimming cost V 8 bases and J 0 bases, with 16 bases left between them. The CDR3 totals 16 residues. Germline V gives CDR1 MDHEN, CDR2 SYDVKM. The CDR3 region is CASAGGIIATNEKLFF. The CDR3 nucleotides read TGTGCCAGCGCGGGGGGGATCATTGCAACTAATGAAAAACTGTTTTTT.

The chain carries TRBV5-6 and TRBJ1-2; D gene unclear. V dropped 3 bases and J dropped 8 bases, with 8 bases sitting between them. The CDR3 extends over 11 amino acids. Germline assignment: CDR1 SGHDT and CDR2 YYEEEE. CDR3 amino acids: CASSSLLGYTF. The CDR3 DNA reads as TGTGCCAGCAGCTCCCTCCTAGGCTACACCTTC.

CDR3 DNA: TGTGCCAGTAGGGTCCATGAGGACTATGGCTACACCTTC. This translates into CASRVHEDYGYTF. The rearrangement links TRBV19 to TRBJ1-2; D remains ambiguous. This CDR3 has 13 residues. Between the trimmed V and J ends, which lost 6 bases and 3 bases, there was a span of 11 bases. Germline CDR1 is LNHDA and CDR2 is SQIVND (reference sequence).